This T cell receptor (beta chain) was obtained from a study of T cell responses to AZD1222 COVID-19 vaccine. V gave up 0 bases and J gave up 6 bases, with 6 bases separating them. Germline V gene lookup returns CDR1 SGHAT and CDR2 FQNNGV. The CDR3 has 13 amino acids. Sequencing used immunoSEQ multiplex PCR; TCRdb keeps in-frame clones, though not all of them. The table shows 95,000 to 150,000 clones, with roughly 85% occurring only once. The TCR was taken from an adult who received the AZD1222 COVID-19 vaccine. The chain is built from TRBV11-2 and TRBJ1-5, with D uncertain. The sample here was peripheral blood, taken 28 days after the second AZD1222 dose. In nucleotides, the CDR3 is TGTGCCAGCAGCTTAGATCGGAGTCAGCCCCAGCATTTT. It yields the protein CASSLDRSQPQHF.